What follows are 15 T cell receptor beta chains derived from one specimen sequenced in a study of T cell responses to AZD1222 COVID-19 vaccine. Repertoires were generated with immunoSEQ multiplex PCR, while TCRdb's copy carries only in-frame clones and drops some. Counted here are approximately 180,000 clones, roughly 88% occurring once; the ten biggest clones make up about 8%. This specimen was peripheral blood, taken on day 0 of AZD1222 vaccination. Receptors were obtained from an adult in good health.

V and J are TRBV7-3 and TRBJ1-6; D is unresolved. Per germline, CDR1 SGHTA and CDR2 FQGTGA. The CDR3 is 13 amino acids. V was shortened by 0 bases and J by 10 bases, with 7 bases between the two germline ends. The DNA of the CDR3 is TGTGCCAGCAGCTTAACGTCATCCTCACCCCTCCACTTT. Residues: CASSLTSSSPLHF. The whole variable domain, remainder taken from reference TRBV7-3 and TRBJ1-6, is GAGVSQTPSNKVTEKGKYVELRCDPISGHTALYWYRQSLGQGPEFLIYFQGTGAADDSGLPNDRFFAVRPEGSVSTLKIQRTERGDSAVYLCASSLTSSSPLHFGNGTRLTVT.

The J gene is TRBJ2-5, the V gene TRBV27; either TRBD1 or TRBD2 may supply D (5 bases each). This CDR3 is built from 16 residues. V lost 5 bases, J lost 5 bases, and 21 bases lay in between. Germline V gene sequence: CDR1 MNHEY, CDR2 SMNVEV (reference sequence). CDR3 sequence reads: CASSTTGARRWETQYF. The CDR3 DNA sequence: TGTGCCAGCAGTACGACCGGGGCGAGAAGATGGGAGACCCAGTACTTC.

This sequence joins TRBV6-5 and TRBJ1-6, with 7 bases matching TRBD1. V lost 6 bases, J lost 4 bases, and 3 bases stayed unmatched. Germline values: CDR1 MNHEY, CDR2 SVGAGI. This CDR3 is 14 amino acids long. Here the CDR3 DNA reads TGTGCCAGCAGAGCGACAGGGTATAATTCACCCCTCCACTTT. It yields the protein CASRATGYNSPLHF.

V usage is TRBV10-3 and J usage is TRBJ2-3; TRBD2 agrees at 7 bases. The CDR3 contains 13 residues. Germline CDR1 reads ENHRY; CDR2 reads SYGVKD. The ends lost 8 bases at V and 0 bases at J; junction bases unmatched: 2. This CDR3 is CAIGRESTDTQYF. The DNA for the CDR3 is TGTGCCATCGGGCGGGAGAGCACAGATACGCAGTATTTT.

This CDR3 is CAWGTGRNTEAFF. As DNA, the CDR3 is TGTGCCTGGGGGACAGGGAGGAACACTGAAGCTTTCTTT. The gene calls are TRBV30 and TRBJ1-1; 9 positions match TRBD1. V shed 5 bases and J 1 base; nucleotides not matched to a gene: 2. Looked up from germline, CDR1 is GTSNPN and CDR2 is SVGIG (reference sequence). CDR3 size: 13 residues.

The chain couples TRBV4-2 to TRBJ1-1; a possible D gene is TRBD1 (5 bases). V shed 5 bases and J shed 3 bases, with 10 bases lying between them. Germline V lookup: CDR1 LGHNA, CDR2 YNFKEQ. The CDR3 is made up of 13 amino acids. CDR3 sequence: CASSDSRYTEAFF. The CDR3 DNA is TGTGCCAGCAGCGACAGTCGATACACTGAAGCTTTCTTT.

The sample holds one count of this clone. V gene TRBV2 combines with J gene TRBJ2-7; 7 bases line up with TRBD1. This CDR3 spans 14 amino acids. Germline V gives CDR1 SNHLY, CDR2 FYNNEI. Trimming at V came to 6 bases and at J to 0 bases, leaving 5 bases not matched to a gene. The CDR3 protein is CASRAGTASYEQYF. In DNA, the CDR3 is TGTGCCAGCAGGGCCGGGACAGCCTCCTACGAGCAGTACTTC.

This clone was counted a few times. J is TRBJ2-1 and V is TRBV3-1 (or the pseudogene TRBV3-2); 7 nucleotides match TRBD2. With 5 bases clipped from V and 2 bases from J, the junction kept 3 bases outside the gene matches. This CDR3 region has 14 residues. Germline V gene lookup returns CDR1 LGHDT and CDR2 YNNKEL (reference sequence). Written as DNA, the CDR3 is TGTGCCAGCAGCGGTACTAGCGCCTACAATGAGCAGTTCTTC. Protein product: CASSGTSAYNEQFF.

V gene TRBV29-1 combines with J gene TRBJ1-2; D is perhaps TRBD1 (6 bases). The CDR3 sequence is 14 residues long. Germline CDR1 reads SQVTM; CDR2 reads ANQGSEA. The ends were cut back, 2 bases at V and 2 bases at J, with 12 bases in the middle. The DNA of the CDR3 is TGCAGCGTTGAATCCGTAGGGGGGAACTATGGCTACACCTTC. It specifies CSVESVGGNYGYTF.

The chain combines TRBV19 with TRBJ2-2; 9 nucleotides line up with TRBD1. Germline lookup yields CDR1 LNHDA and CDR2 SQIVND (reference sequence). The CDR3 has 16 residues. The ends lost 0 bases at V and 6 bases at J; junction bases unmatched: 5. The CDR3 DNA is TGTGCCAGTAGTATAGAGGGGACAGGGTTCGCCGGGGAGCTGTTTTTT. Translated, it gives CASSIEGTGFAGELFF.

This rearrangement joins TRBV6-4 to TRBJ2-2, with TRBD1 matching over 8 bases. Germline CDR1 and CDR2: MRHNA and SNTAGT. This CDR3 comprises 16 residues. V lost 6 bases, J lost 2 bases, and 8 bases stayed unmatched. Here the CDR3 reads CASSEQGVQNTGELFF. DNA of the CDR3: TGTGCCAGCAGCGAACAGGGGGTACAAAACACCGGGGAGCTGTTTTTT.

The chain carries TRBV2 and TRBJ1-4; D is ambiguous. V lost 4 bases and J lost 6, with 12 bases in between. The CDR3 is 14 residues long. CDR1 is SNHLY and CDR2 is FYNNEI in the germline V gene. The CDR3 spells CASSVSEGDEKLFF. The CDR3, as DNA: TGTGCCAGCAGTGTGTCCGAGGGTGATGAAAAACTGTTTTTT. Full variable domain (missing parts from reference TRBV2 and TRBJ1-4): EPEVTQTPSHQVTQMGQEVILRCVPISNHLYFYWYRQILGQKVEFLVSFYNNEISEKSEIFDDQFSVERPDGSNFTLKIRSTKLEDSAMYFCASSVSEGDEKLFFGSGTQLSVL.

This clone has a single count. The chain links TRBV20-1 to TRBJ2-7; D not certain. V was shortened by 3 bases and J by 5 bases, with 11 bases between the two germline ends. This CDR3 has 12 amino acids. The germline V gene has CDR1 DFQATT and CDR2 SNEGSKA (reference sequence). The CDR3 sequence is CSASSSFHEQYF. CDR3 coding DNA: TGCAGTGCTAGTTCCAGCTTCCACGAGCAGTACTTC.

This clone came up once. The chain is built from TRBV14 and TRBJ1-1; D is perhaps TRBD1 (5 bases). V lost 0 bases, J lost 2 bases, and 16 bases lay in between. Germline assignment: CDR1 SGHDN and CDR2 FVKESK. This CDR3 contains 17 residues. CDR3 protein: CASSQDFSRGVNTEAFF. DNA of the CDR3: TGTGCCAGCAGCCAAGATTTTTCCCGGGGGGTCAACACTGAAGCTTTCTTT.

V usage is TRBV11-2 and J usage is TRBJ2-4; 7 positions agree with TRBD1. V was pared by 0 bases and J by 6 bases, with 8 bases of the junction left unmatched. CDR1 SGHAT and CDR2 FQNNGV come from the germline V gene. This CDR3 region has 16 residues. In DNA, the CDR3 is TGTGCCAGCAGCTTAGATCGCCGGGACAGAGGAAACATTCAGTACTTC. Translated, it gives CASSLDRRDRGNIQYF.